Each of the 18 T cell receptor beta chains below was sequenced from the same sample in a study of blood T cell repertoires in COVID-19. Sequencing was performed with immunoSEQ multiplex PCR; in TCRdb, only in-frame clones are kept and a portion is missing. The sample yields hundreds of thousands of clones, roughly 90% seen once. The sequenced sample was PBMCs or T cells enriched from blood (not recorded which). The receptors originated from a woman younger than 45 who had recovered from COVID-19.

The CDR3 nucleotides are TGTGCCACCTCGACCGGGACAGGGACATATGCAGCTAATGAAAAACTGTTTTTT. This sequence encodes CATSTGTGTYAANEKLFF. The J gene is TRBJ1-4, the V gene TRBV15; 9 positions match TRBD1. This CDR3 region has 18 residues. V lost 8 bases to trimming and J lost 3 bases; unmatched junction nucleotides: 16. Germline loops: CDR1 LNHNV, CDR2 YYDKDF (reference sequence).

The chain combines TRBV4-3 with TRBJ1-1; 9 bases are a match to TRBD1. This CDR3 spans 15 amino acids. Germline CDR1 is LGHNA and CDR2 is YSLEER. J lost 5 bases, V lost 4 bases, and 8 bases had no gene match. The CDR3 DNA sequence: TGCGCCAGCAGCCGGCTGACAGGGGGAGGTACTGAAGCTTTCTTT. Translated, it gives CASSRLTGGGTEAFF.

The chain couples TRBV7-9 to TRBJ2-6; D gene unclear. The ends were cut back, 4 bases at V and 0 bases at J, with 19 bases in the middle. This CDR3 is 19 amino acids long. Germline V gene lookup returns CDR1 SEHNR and CDR2 FQNEAQ (reference sequence). The CDR3 region is CASSSADEVWVSGANVLTF. As DNA, the CDR3 is TGTGCCAGCAGCTCCGCCGATGAGGTGTGGGTCTCTGGGGCCAACGTCCTGACTTTC.

V gene TRBV3-1 (or the pseudogene TRBV3-2) combines with J gene TRBJ2-7, with 14 bases lining up with TRBD2. Germline V gives CDR1 LGHDT, CDR2 YNNKEL (reference sequence). V lost 5 bases and J lost 0; bases outside the gene matches: 6. CDR3 length: 17 residues. DNA of the CDR3: TGTGCCAGCAGCAGATTTGGACTAGCGGGGGGCTCCTACGAGCAGTACTTC. Its translation is CASSRFGLAGGSYEQYF.

The chain is built from TRBV29-1 and TRBJ2-1, with D possibly matching TRBD2 (6 bases). There are 10 residues in the CDR3. The germline CDR1 and CDR2 sequences are SQVTM and ANQGSEA. CDR3 bases: TGCAGTTACTCAACGGGGGATCACTTCTTC. This encodes CSYSTGDHFF.

The chain couples TRBV28 to TRBJ1-6; D remains unclear. Germline-derived CDR1 and CDR2 are MDHEN and SYDVKM. V lost 1 base to trimming and J lost 5 bases, with 6 bases between them. There are 14 residues in the CDR3. The chain's CDR3 is CASSLLTDNSPLHF. CDR3 in DNA: TGTGCCAGCAGTTTATTAACAGATAATTCACCCCTCCACTTT.

V is TRBV2 and J is TRBJ1-1; D unresolved. The germline V and J ends were trimmed by 3 bases and 3 bases, with 8 bases remaining between them. Germline-derived CDR1 and CDR2 are SNHLY and FYNNEI. The CDR3 covers 13 residues. The CDR3 spells CASSDARDTEAFF. The DNA of the CDR3 is TGTGCCAGCAGTGACGCCCGGGACACTGAAGCTTTCTTT.

The V gene is TRBV12-3 or TRBV12-4, the J gene TRBJ2-7; no reliable D call. This CDR3 region has 13 residues. Trimming cost V 3 bases and J 6 bases, with 12 bases left between them. The CDR3 DNA follows: TGTGCCAGCAGTTTTTTGAGTCGAGGCGAGCAGTACTTC. It translates to CASSFLSRGEQYF.

This chain links TRBV28 with TRBJ1-1; TRBD1 aligns across 10 bases. With 8 bases clipped from V and 1 base from J, the junction kept 13 bases outside the gene matches. Germline V gene data show CDR1 as MDHEN and CDR2 as SYDVKM. The CDR3 is 17 residues long. The CDR3 DNA follows: TGTGCCAGCGATTCCTTAGGGGACAGGGGTGGGAACACTGAAGCTTTCTTT. This translates into CASDSLGDRGGNTEAFF.

The chain joins TRBV6-5 to TRBJ1-1, with D possibly TRBD1 on 6 matching bases. The V end was cut by 2 bases, the J end by 3 bases, with 10 bases between. Germline V gene data show CDR1 as MNHEY and CDR2 as SVGAGI. CDR3 length: 14 residues. For the CDR3, the DNA is TGTGCCAGCAGTTACAACAGGGCGCACACTGAAGCTTTCTTT. Residues: CASSYNRAHTEAFF.

V and J are TRBV5-1 and TRBJ2-2; TRBD2 agrees at 11 bases. J gave up 4 bases and V 2 bases, and 1 base lay outside the gene matches. This CDR3 region has 15 residues. The germline V gene encodes CDR1 SGHRS and CDR2 YFSETQ. The CDR3 spells CASSLLAGATGELFF. DNA of the CDR3: TGCGCCAGCAGCTTACTAGCGGGAGCCACCGGGGAGCTGTTTTTT.

This chain connects TRBV27 to TRBJ2-5; tentative D call: TRBD2 (5 bases). V was trimmed by 6 bases and J by 3 bases, leaving 11 bases between them. The CDR3 has 13 residues. Germline CDR1 reads MNHEY; CDR2 reads SMNVEV (reference sequence). CDR3 coding DNA: TGTGCCAGCAGAGTGGGAGTCGAAGAGACCCAGTACTTC. Protein: CASRVGVEETQYF.

The genes are TRBV20-1 and TRBJ1-5; 9 bases fit TRBD1. Germline V gives CDR1 DFQATT, CDR2 SNEGSKA (reference sequence). The junction had 3 bases not matched to a gene; V was cut back by 1 base and J by 14 bases. There are 11 residues in the CDR3. CDR3 nucleotides: TGCAGTGCTAGAGTCCGGGACAGGGAGCATTTT. Residues: CSARVRDREHF.

This chain uses TRBV7-9 with TRBJ1-6; 7 bases are a match to TRBD1. The CDR3 contains 16 residues. J lost 5 bases, V lost 5 bases, and 9 bases had no gene match. Germline lookup yields CDR1 SEHNR and CDR2 FQNEAQ (reference sequence). Here the CDR3 DNA reads TGTGCCAGCAGCCAACGTCCCCAGGGGGATAATTCACCCCTCCACTTT. This translates into CASSQRPQGDNSPLHF.

The table lists this clone with a count of one. The genes are TRBV7-9 and TRBJ2-1; 11 bases agree with TRBD2. Germline assignment: CDR1 SEHNR and CDR2 FQNEAQ (reference sequence). The CDR3 is 17 residues long. Trimming took 5 bases from V and 2 from J; bases not matched to a gene: 8. CDR3 DNA sequence: TGTGCCAGCAGCCCTGATCAGACTAGCGGGACCTACAATGAGCAGTTCTTC. Amino acid sequence: CASSPDQTSGTYNEQFF. The whole variable domain, filled in from reference TRBV7-9 and TRBJ2-1, reads DTGVSQNPRHKITKRGQNVTFRCDPISEHNRLYWYRQTLGQGPEFLTYFQNEAQLEKSRLLSDRFSAERPKGSFSTLEIQRTEQGDSAMYLCASSPDQTSGTYNEQFFGPGTRLTVL.

The chain uses TRBV28 and TRBJ1-1; D possibly corresponds to TRBD1 (5 bases). V was shortened by 1 base and J by 8 bases, with 8 bases between the two germline ends. Per the germline V gene, CDR1 is MDHEN and CDR2 is SYDVKM. The CDR3 spans 12 residues. This chain's CDR3 is CASSLYTGEAFF. In DNA, the CDR3 is TGTGCCAGCAGTTTATATACAGGCGAAGCTTTCTTT.

The rearrangement links TRBV27 to TRBJ2-7, with 11 bases fitting TRBD2. V shed 2 bases, J shed 6 bases, and the junction held 12 bases outside the gene matches. The CDR3 contains 17 residues. CDR1 is MNHEY, CDR2 SMNVEV, per germline (reference sequence). The CDR3 loop is CASSLAGSSGRAREQYF. CDR3 nucleotide sequence: TGTGCCAGCAGTTTAGCGGGTAGTAGCGGGAGGGCCCGCGAGCAGTACTTC.

Here the CDR3 reads CASTLTSTGTEAFF. The CDR3 nucleotides read TGTGCCAGCACCCTGACATCCACGGGAACTGAAGCTTTCTTT. The chain has TRBV9 and TRBJ1-1; D is unclear. Per germline, CDR1 SGDLS and CDR2 YYNGEE. There are 14 residues in the CDR3. Between the trimmed V and J ends, which lost 6 bases and 5 bases, there was a span of 17 bases.